This T cell receptor (beta chain) was sequenced in a study of shared clonotypes between healthy human individuals (dated by TCRdb to 2018 to 2020). At the level of the whole study: Three men and a couple of women, aged 18 to 49 years, made up the cohort. For each donor, three plates each were used for CD4 naive and CD4 memory, two plates were used for CD8 naive, and one plate was used for CD8 memory. The study deeply sequenced blood TCR repertoires of about five healthy adults to estimate repertoire size and the extent of clonotype sharing between individuals. To increase sequencing depth and limit assay-specific biases, different laboratories used diverse techniques to prepare libraries and sequence TCR repertoires. Leukapheresis yielded between about 0.94 and 9 billion PBMCs per donor. Here is what the overall study found, with its caveats: Sharing across several donors was observed for 5% to 6.5% of naive CD4, 3% to 4% of naive CD8, over 2% of memory CD4, and about 0.4% of memory CD8 clonotypes. Pairwise subsampling led to the expectation that sequencing depth would affect the degree of clonotype sharing among donors. The small number of donors limited the genetic and exposure-history diversity represented. Incomplete sequencing was indicated by rarefaction of sorted-subset datasets, despite the large sequencing depth. Sampling was restricted to blood, and TCR repertoires in tissue are likely to differ from TCR repertoires in blood. Compared with non-shared clonotypes, clonotypes shared by all four sorted-subset donors had higher generation probabilities. Estimated clonotype richness was generally larger for naive than for memory subsets.

TCR CDR3 regions were amplified from genomic DNA by multiplex PCR using the deep immunoSEQ assay. Genomic DNA extracted from each cell subset was distributed evenly over all wells of several immunoSEQ 96-well plates, and each plate served as one replicate. For sorted subsets, each replicate PCR was loaded with 200 to 250 ng genomic DNA, equivalent to some 27,000 T cell genomes. Purified libraries were measured with a Qubit 3.0 fluorometer, size-checked on a Bioanalyzer 2100, and measured again with the KAPA Library Quantification kit. Each immunoSEQ 96-well plate was sequenced on its own single-read 150-cycle Illumina NextSeq 550 flow cell. As for the authors' bioinformatics: Because the immunoSEQ output included only junctional sequences and no quality scores, the filtering could not be the same as the filtering used for full-length reads. To assign V/J genes and CDR3, sequences were annotated against IMGT germline references using PyIR, a Python wrapper for IgBLAST v1.9. Any read was removed if the V/J assignment was weak (E-value above 1e-6), the CDR3 was missing, or the read contained stop codons, out-of-frame junctions, or ambiguous translated residues. V3J clonotypes were defined as sequences sharing an identical inferred V gene, J gene, and CDR3 amino acid sequence. Percentage overlap between repertoires was computed as shared unique clonotypes divided by the size of the smaller repertoire. Three approaches were used to assess repertoire richness: RTK rarefaction, the Chao1 estimator, and Recon v2.1 estimates of unobserved clonotypes. Generation probabilities were computed with OLGA for all TCRbeta clonotypes obtained by the gDNA method from several donors. As stored in TCRdb, this immuneACCESS dataset retains in-frame rearrangements with V and J assigned. A fraction of the clones does not appear; measured against another copy, unresolved V genes explain less than half of the discrepancy, and the remainder lacks a known reason. V and J calls plus clone size are reproduced from that table; the DNA served to infer D and trimming. The sample table records 1.6 million or so clones; about 98.5% of these occur just once. The top ten clones comprise 0.3% to 0.45% of the sample.

The germline V gene specifies SNHLY as CDR1 and FYNNEI as CDR2. V loses 6 bases of germline sequence and J loses 8 bases, and the interval between the two ends is 17 bases. Counted from cysteine to phenylalanine, this CDR3 has 14 amino acids. Only the CDR3 part of the read is kept: 42 bases, read in frame from the first base. The donors were healthy, HIV-negative adults who had no recently reported acute infections or vaccinations. All donors were Caucasian adults living in Nashville, Tennessee, USA. Magnetic negative selection was used to enrich CD4+ T cells, after which naive cells were positively selected on CD45RA and the negative fraction became the memory subset. Blood was obtained by leukapheresis, after which PBMCs were separated by Ficoll-Histopaque density gradient centrifugation and cryopreserved in liquid nitrogen vapor phase. Purity and quantity of every magnetically sorted T cell population were checked by analytical flow cytometry. Each sorted fraction had its genomic DNA isolated and then quantified by UV absorbance on a Nanodrop 2000c.

This clone was detected only once. No cognate antigen has been identified for it. Per-nucleotide qualities are absent, and no much larger clonotype sits a single base away. The V and J genes are TRBV2 and TRBJ2-1; the D segment might be TRBD1 or TRBD2, since each matches 5 bases. Sequencing input: naive CD4+ T cells sorted from blood. Read against the paper, the sample's cell subset or site label means: CD45RA+ positively selected. The origin of this receptor is a man aged 30-40 years in good health. DNA sequence: TGTGCCAGCAGCCCCGGGACCTCTAAACATGAGCAGTTCTTC. This encodes CASSPGTSKHEQFF.